These 6 T cell receptor beta chains were all obtained from the same sample, sequenced in a study of Tregs in tolerant kidney transplant recipients. The assay was immunoSEQ multiplex PCR, and TCRdb's table has in-frame clones only and misses some. Among under 300,000 clones, roughly four fifths were seen once, and the ten largest hold 0.64%. Sequences were obtained from CD4+ T cells from blood. The receptor source for this set is a human donor in good health.

The chain's CDR3 is CASSPRAQGITYEQYF. CDR3 nucleotides: TGTGCCAGCTCACCACGGGCCCAGGGAATTACCTACGAGCAGTACTTC. The genes are TRBV18 and TRBJ2-7; perhaps TRBD1 as D (5 bases). The CDR3 covers 16 residues. V lost 1 base and J lost 2, with 15 bases in between. The V gene's germline CDR1 is KGHSH and CDR2 LQKENI.

The chain's CDR3 is CASSEPLFNQPQHF. CDR3 coding DNA: TGTGCCAGCAGTGAGCCCTTGTTCAATCAGCCCCAGCATTTT. The gene calls are TRBV6-1 and TRBJ1-5; D is undetermined. Looked up from germline, CDR1 is MNHNS and CDR2 is SASEGT. The CDR3 runs 14 residues. V lost 3 bases to trimming and J lost 3 bases, with 9 bases between them.

The V gene is TRBV6-1, the J gene TRBJ1-2; perhaps TRBD1 as D (6 bases). The CDR3 has 13 amino acids. The germline gives CDR1 MNHNS, CDR2 SASEGT. V dropped 6 bases and J dropped 7 bases, with 15 bases sitting between them. The CDR3, as DNA: TGTGCCAGCAGCGAGAACAGGGAAGGTGGCTACACCTTC. It codes for CASSENREGGYTF.

The chain carries TRBV19 and TRBJ1-2; D gene unclear. The CDR3 loop spans 12 amino acids. V gave up 7 bases and J gave up 4 bases, with 10 bases separating them. Germline V gene lookup returns CDR1 LNHDA and CDR2 SQIVND (reference sequence). CDR3 coding DNA: TGTGCCAGTATGGGCCGGATCTATGGCTACACCTTC. Its translation is CASMGRIYGYTF. The full variable domain, rest sourced from reference TRBV19 and TRBJ1-2, is DGGITQSPKYLFRKEGQNVTLSCEQNLNHDAMYWYRQDPGQGLRLIYYSQIVNDFQKGDIAEGYSVSREKKESFPLTVTSAQKNPTAFYLCASMGRIYGYTFGSGTRLTVV.

The chain combines TRBV6-1 with TRBJ1-1; TRBD1 aligns across 8 bases. The germline V gene has CDR1 MNHNS and CDR2 SASEGT. The CDR3 length is 15 residues. The V segment lost 6 bases and the J segment 1 base; nucleotides outside the gene matches: 7. Here the CDR3 reads CASRRTGLSNTEAFF. CDR3 nucleotide sequence: TGTGCCAGCAGAAGGACAGGGTTGTCGAACACTGAAGCTTTCTTT.

About this clone itself: One end of the junction is discordant with germline, which a read error may explain. In the same sample, other DNA sequences code for this CDR3. The gene calls are TRBV12-5 and TRBJ2-1; D ambiguous. Germline CDR1 LGHNT, CDR2 FRNRAP. CDR3 length equals 12 residues. CDR3 DNA: TGTGCTAGTGGGTTGGTACACAATGAGCAGTTCTTC. This gives the protein CASGLVHNEQFF.